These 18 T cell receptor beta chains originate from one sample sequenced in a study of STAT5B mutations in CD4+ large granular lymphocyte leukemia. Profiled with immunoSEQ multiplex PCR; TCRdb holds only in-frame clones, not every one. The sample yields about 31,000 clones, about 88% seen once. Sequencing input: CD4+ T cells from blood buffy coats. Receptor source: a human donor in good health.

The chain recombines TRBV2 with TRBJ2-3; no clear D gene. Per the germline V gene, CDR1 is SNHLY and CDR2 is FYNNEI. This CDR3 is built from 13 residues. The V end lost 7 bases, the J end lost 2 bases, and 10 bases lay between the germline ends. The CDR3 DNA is TGTGCCAGCAATCGACTGGTCACAGATACGCAGTATTTT. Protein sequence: CASNRLVTDTQYF.

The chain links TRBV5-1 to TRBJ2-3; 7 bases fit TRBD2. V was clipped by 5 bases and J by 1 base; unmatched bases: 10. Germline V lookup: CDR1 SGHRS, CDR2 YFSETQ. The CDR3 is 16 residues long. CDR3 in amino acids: CASSYASGLGTDTQYF. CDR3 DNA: TGCGCCAGCAGTTACGCTAGCGGCCTAGGCACAGATACGCAGTATTTT.

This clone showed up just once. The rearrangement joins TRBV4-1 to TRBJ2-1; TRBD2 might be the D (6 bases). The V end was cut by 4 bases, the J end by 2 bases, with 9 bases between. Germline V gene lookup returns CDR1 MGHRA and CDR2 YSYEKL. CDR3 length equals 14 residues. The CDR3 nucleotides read TGCGCCAGCAGCCGGGAGGTCACCTACAATGAGCAGTTCTTC. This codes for CASSREVTYNEQFF.

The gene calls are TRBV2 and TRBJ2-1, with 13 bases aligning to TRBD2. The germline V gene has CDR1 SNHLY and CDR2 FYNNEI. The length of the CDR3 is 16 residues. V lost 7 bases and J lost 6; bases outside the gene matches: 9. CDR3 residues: CASTGDGLAGVNEQFF. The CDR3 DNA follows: TGTGCCAGCACGGGGGATGGACTAGCGGGAGTCAATGAGCAGTTCTTC.

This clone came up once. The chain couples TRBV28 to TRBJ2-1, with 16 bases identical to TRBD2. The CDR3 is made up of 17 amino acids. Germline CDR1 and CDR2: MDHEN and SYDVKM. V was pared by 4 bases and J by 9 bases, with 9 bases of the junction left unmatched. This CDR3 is CASSSTGTSGRASEQFF. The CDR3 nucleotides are TGTGCCAGCAGTTCAACCGGGACTAGCGGGAGGGCCAGTGAGCAGTTCTTC. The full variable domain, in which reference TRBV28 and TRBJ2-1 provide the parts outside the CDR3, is DVKVTQSSRYLVKRTGEKVFLECVQDMDHENMFWYRQDPGLGLRLIYFSYDVKMKEKGDIPEGYSVSREKKERFSLILESASTNQTSMYLCASSSTGTSGRASEQFFGPGTRLTVL.

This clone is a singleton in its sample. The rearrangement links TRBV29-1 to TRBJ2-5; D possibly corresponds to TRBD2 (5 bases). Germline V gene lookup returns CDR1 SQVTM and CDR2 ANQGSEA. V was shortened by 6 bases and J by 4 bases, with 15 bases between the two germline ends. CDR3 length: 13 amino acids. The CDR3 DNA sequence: TGCAGCGTGGGCAAGGGAGCAAGAGAGACCCAGTACTTC. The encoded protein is CSVGKGARETQYF.

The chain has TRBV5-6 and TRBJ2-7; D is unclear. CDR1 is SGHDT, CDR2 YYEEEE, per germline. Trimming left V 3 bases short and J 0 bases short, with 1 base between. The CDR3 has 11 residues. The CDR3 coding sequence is TGTGCCAGCAGCTCCTCCTACGAGCAGTACTTC. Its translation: CASSSSYEQYF.

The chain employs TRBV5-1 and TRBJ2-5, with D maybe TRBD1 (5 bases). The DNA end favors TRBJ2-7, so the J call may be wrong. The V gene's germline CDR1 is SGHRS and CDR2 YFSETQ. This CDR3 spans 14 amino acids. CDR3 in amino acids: CASSLGESSYEQYF. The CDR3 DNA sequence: TGCGCCAGCAGCTTAGGGGAAAGCTCCTACGAGCAGTACTTC.

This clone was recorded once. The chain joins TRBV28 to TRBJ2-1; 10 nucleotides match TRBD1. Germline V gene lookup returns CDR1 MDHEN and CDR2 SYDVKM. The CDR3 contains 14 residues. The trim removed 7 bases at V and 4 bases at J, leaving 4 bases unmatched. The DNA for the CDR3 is TGTGCCAGCATTGGGACAGGGGATTACAATGAGCAGTTCTTC. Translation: CASIGTGDYNEQFF.

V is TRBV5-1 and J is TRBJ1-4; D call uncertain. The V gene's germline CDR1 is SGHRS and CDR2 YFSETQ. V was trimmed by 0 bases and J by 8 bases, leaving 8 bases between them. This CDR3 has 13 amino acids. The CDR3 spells CASSLDNSEKLFF. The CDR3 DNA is TGCGCCAGCAGCTTGGACAATTCGGAAAAACTGTTTTTT.

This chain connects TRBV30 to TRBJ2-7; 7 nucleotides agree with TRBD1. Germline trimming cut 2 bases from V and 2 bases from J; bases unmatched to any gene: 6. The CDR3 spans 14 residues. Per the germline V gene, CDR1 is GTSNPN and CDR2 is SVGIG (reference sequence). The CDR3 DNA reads TGTGCCTGGAGTCAGGGGGACATGCCCTACGAGCAGTACTTC. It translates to CAWSQGDMPYEQYF.

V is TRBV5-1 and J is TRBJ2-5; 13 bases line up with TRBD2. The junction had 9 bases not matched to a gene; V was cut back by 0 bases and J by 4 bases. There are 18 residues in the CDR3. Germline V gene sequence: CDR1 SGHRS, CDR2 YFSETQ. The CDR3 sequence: CASSLEGTSGVRGETQYF. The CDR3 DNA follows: TGCGCCAGCAGCTTGGAAGGGACTAGCGGGGTCAGGGGAGAGACCCAGTACTTC. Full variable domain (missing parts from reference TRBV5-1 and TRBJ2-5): KAGVTQTPRYLIKTRGQQVTLSCSPISGHRSVSWYQQTPGQGLQFLFEYFSETQRNKGNFPGRFSGRQFSNSRSEMNVSTLELGDSALYLCASSLEGTSGVRGETQYFGPGTRLLVL.

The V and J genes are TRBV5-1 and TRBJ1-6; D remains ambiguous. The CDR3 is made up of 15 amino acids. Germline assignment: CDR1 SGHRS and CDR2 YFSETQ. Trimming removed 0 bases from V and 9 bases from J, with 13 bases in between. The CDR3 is CASSLEGRFGSPLHF. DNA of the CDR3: TGCGCCAGCAGCTTGGAGGGCAGGTTTGGTTCACCCCTCCACTTT.

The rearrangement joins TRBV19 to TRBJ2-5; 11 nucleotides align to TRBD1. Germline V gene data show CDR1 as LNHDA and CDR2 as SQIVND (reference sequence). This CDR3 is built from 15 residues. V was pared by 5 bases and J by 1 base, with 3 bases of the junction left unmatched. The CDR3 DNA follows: TGTGCCAGTAGTGGGACAGGGGGGATCCAAGAGACCCAGTACTTC. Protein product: CASSGTGGIQETQYF. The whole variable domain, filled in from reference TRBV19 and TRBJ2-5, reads DGGITQSPKYLFRKEGQNVTLSCEQNLNHDAMYWYRQDPGQGLRLIYYSQIVNDFQKGDIAEGYSVSREKKESFPLTVTSAQKNPTAFYLCASSGTGGIQETQYFGPGTRLLVL.

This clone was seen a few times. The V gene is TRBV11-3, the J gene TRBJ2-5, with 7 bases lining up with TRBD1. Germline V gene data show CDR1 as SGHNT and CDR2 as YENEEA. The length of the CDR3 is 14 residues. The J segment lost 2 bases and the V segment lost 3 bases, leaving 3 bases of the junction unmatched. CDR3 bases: TGTGCCAGCAGCTTCGTGACAGGGCAAGAGACCCAGTACTTC. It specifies CASSFVTGQETQYF.

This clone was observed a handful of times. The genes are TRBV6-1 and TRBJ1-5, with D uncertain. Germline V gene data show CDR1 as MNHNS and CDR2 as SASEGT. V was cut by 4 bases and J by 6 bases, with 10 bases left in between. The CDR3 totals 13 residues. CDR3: CASSAGGIQPQHF. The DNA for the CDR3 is TGTGCCAGCAGTGCTGGAGGGATTCAGCCCCAGCATTTT.

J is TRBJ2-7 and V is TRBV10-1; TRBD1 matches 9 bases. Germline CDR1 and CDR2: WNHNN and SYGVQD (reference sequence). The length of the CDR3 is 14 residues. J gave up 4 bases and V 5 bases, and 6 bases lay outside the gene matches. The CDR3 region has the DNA TGCGCCAGCAGTAAGGGACAGGGACCTTACGAGCAGTACTTC. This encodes CASSKGQGPYEQYF.

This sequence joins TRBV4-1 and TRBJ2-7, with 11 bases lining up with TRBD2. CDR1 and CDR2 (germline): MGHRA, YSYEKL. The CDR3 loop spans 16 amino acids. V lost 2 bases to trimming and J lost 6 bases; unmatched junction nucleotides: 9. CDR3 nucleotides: TGCGCCAGCAGCCAACTAGCGGGAGGCCCCAGCGGCGAGCAGTACTTC. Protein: CASSQLAGGPSGEQYF.